The 14 T cell receptor beta chains below were found in one sample sequenced in a study of shared clonotypes between healthy human individuals. Naive CD8 cells comprised CD45RO-negative, CCR7-positively selected cells, excluding terminally differentiated effector memory CD45RA+ cells. TCRdb's copy holds only in-frame clones and misses some; the assay was immunoSEQ multiplex PCR. The top ten clones hold 0.3% of a sample with 630,000 or so clones, 98% of them seen once. The material sequenced was naive CD8+ T cells sorted from blood. The receptors come from a young man in good health.

The V call is TRBV7-9, the J call TRBJ1-2, with TRBD1 as a possible D gene (5 bases). Germline V gives CDR1 SEHNR, CDR2 FQNEAQ (reference sequence). V was clipped by 5 bases and J by 4 bases, with 14 bases between them. CDR3 size: 14 residues. The CDR3, as DNA: TGTGCCAGCAGCCCTCCCGGGACCGCCTATGGCTACACCTTC. It translates to CASSPPGTAYGYTF.

This chain joins TRBV10-3 and TRBJ2-7; 9 bases map to TRBD1. Germline lookup yields CDR1 ENHRY and CDR2 SYGVKD. This CDR3 comprises 13 residues. The J segment lost 0 bases and the V segment lost 10 bases, leaving 4 bases of the junction unmatched. The CDR3 sequence: CATRTGDSYEQYF. The CDR3 coding sequence is TGTGCCACCCGGACAGGGGACTCCTACGAGCAGTACTTC.

This clone was seen once. This chain connects TRBV27 to TRBJ1-2, with D possibly matching TRBD1 (5 bases). The ends were cut back, 5 bases at V and 5 bases at J, with 15 bases in the middle. CDR3 length: 14 residues. CDR1 is MNHEY and CDR2 is SMNVEV in the germline V gene (reference sequence). CDR3 sequence (DNA): TGTGCCAGCAGTCCGTTTGCCGGGACTTATGGCTACACCTTC. Residues: CASSPFAGTYGYTF.

V and J are TRBV29-1 and TRBJ2-7; perhaps TRBD1 as D (5 bases). Trimming shortened V by 0 bases and J by 2 bases, and 8 bases separated the two germline ends. This CDR3 has 13 residues. From germline, CDR1 is SQVTM and CDR2 ANQGSEA. The CDR3 DNA reads TGCAGCGTTGAAGACAGGGTGACCTACGAGCAGTACTTC. Residues: CSVEDRVTYEQYF.

This chain joins TRBV28 and TRBJ2-7, with 9 bases lining up with TRBD1. The CDR3 is 16 amino acids. Losses at the gene ends were 5 bases for V and 2 bases for J; bases not matched to a gene: 10. The germline CDR1 and CDR2 sequences are MDHEN and SYDVKM. DNA of the CDR3: TGTGCCAGCAGTGAACAGGGGGCGCAGGTGCCCTACGAGCAGTACTTC. Translated: CASSEQGAQVPYEQYF.

The chain links TRBV5-6 to TRBJ2-7, with unresolved D. The CDR3 is 14 amino acids. Germline loops: CDR1 SGHDT, CDR2 YYEEEE. V lost 2 bases and J lost 1, with 10 bases in between. CDR3 DNA: TGTGCCAGCAGCTTAAGTGGTCGGTCCTACGAGCAGTACTTC. This codes for CASSLSGRSYEQYF.

The chain has TRBV4-3 and TRBJ1-4; no clear D gene. Germline V gene data show CDR1 as LGHNA and CDR2 as YSLEER. The CDR3 contains 14 residues. V shed 0 bases and J shed 1 base, with 3 bases lying between them. Here the CDR3 DNA reads TGCGCCAGCAGCCAAGAGGGAACTAATGAAAAACTGTTTTTT. Amino acid sequence: CASSQEGTNEKLFF.

The chain uses TRBV27 and TRBJ2-7, with TRBD1 identical over 7 bases. Germline values: CDR1 MNHEY, CDR2 SMNVEV (reference sequence). The CDR3 is 14 residues long. The V segment lost 4 bases and the J segment 3 bases; nucleotides outside the gene matches: 6. The CDR3 here is CASSSGTALYEQYF. CDR3 sequence (DNA): TGTGCCAGCAGTTCGGGGACAGCGCTCTACGAGCAGTACTTC.

The chain carries TRBV2 and TRBJ2-2; D gene ambiguous. Germline V lookup: CDR1 SNHLY, CDR2 FYNNEI. The CDR3 spans 15 residues. Deletions cut 2 bases from V and 0 bases from J, with 7 bases between. CDR3 region: CASSEYRPNTGELFF. The CDR3 nucleotides are TGTGCCAGCAGTGAATATCGGCCGAACACCGGGGAGCTGTTTTTT. The whole variable domain, filled in from reference TRBV2 and TRBJ2-2, reads EPEVTQTPSHQVTQMGQEVILRCVPISNHLYFYWYRQILGQKVEFLVSFYNNEISEKSEIFDDQFSVERPDGSNFTLKIRSTKLEDSAMYFCASSEYRPNTGELFFGEGSRLTVL.

The rearrangement uses TRBV25-1 and TRBJ1-2; D is undetermined. The V and J ends lost 3 bases and 4 bases respectively, with 12 bases between them. The V gene's germline CDR1 is MGHDK and CDR2 SYGVNS. The CDR3 totals 14 residues. The CDR3 nucleotides read TGTGCCAGCAGTGATCGAGGAGTATCCTATGGCTACACCTTC. The encoded protein is CASSDRGVSYGYTF.

The V and J genes are TRBV10-3 and TRBJ2-6; 9 nucleotides match TRBD1. Trimming at V came to 6 bases and at J to 2 bases, leaving 11 bases not matched to a gene. CDR3 size: 18 residues. Germline V gene data show CDR1 as ENHRY and CDR2 as SYGVKD. The CDR3 protein is CAISESPGQGAGANVLTF. The CDR3 bases are TGTGCCATCAGCGAATCACCGGGACAGGGCGCTGGGGCCAACGTCCTGACTTTC.

In regard to this clone: This specimen includes other DNA sequences encoding the same CDR3. The CDR3 reads CASSLGTDYGYTF. Here the CDR3 DNA reads TGTGCCAGCAGCTTGGGGACAGACTATGGCTACACCTTC. This sequence joins TRBV5-5 and TRBJ1-2, with D perhaps matching TRBD1 (6 bases). V was cut by 0 bases and J by 3 bases, with 6 bases left in between. The germline V gene encodes CDR1 SGHKS and CDR2 YYEKEE (reference sequence). The CDR3 extends over 13 amino acids.

The chain joins TRBV5-1 to TRBJ1-1; D call uncertain. Trimming took off 3 bases at V and 4 bases at J, with 10 bases between the two ends. The CDR3 contains 13 residues. Per germline, CDR1 SGHRS and CDR2 YFSETQ. CDR3 nucleotides: TGCGCCAGCAGCTCTGAAAGGGCCACTGAAGCTTTCTTT. It yields the protein CASSSERATEAFF.

The genes are TRBV7-9 and TRBJ1-3; the D gene is possibly TRBD1 (5 bases). The CDR3 contains 15 residues. The germline CDR1 and CDR2 sequences are SEHNR and FQNEAQ (reference sequence). V lost 0 bases and J lost 1, with 7 bases in between. The CDR3 sequence: CASSLATESGNTIYF. CDR3 bases: TGTGCCAGCAGCTTAGCGACAGAATCTGGAAACACCATATATTTT.